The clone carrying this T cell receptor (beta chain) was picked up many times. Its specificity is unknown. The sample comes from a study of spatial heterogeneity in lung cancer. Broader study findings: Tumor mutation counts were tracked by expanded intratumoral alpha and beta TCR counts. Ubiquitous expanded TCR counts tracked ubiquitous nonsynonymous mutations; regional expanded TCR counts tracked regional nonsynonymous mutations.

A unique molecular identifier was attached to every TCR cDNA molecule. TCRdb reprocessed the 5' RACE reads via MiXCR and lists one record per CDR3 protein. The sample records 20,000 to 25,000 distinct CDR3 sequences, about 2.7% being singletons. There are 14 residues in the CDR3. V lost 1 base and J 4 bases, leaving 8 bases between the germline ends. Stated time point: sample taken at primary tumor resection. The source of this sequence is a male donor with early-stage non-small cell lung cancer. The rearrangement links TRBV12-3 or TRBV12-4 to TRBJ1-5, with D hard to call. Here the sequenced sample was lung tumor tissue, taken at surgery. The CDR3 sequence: CASSLDSSNQPQHF. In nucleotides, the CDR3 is TGTGCCAGCAGTTTAGACAGCTCAAATCAGCCCCAGCATTTT.